Below, 25 T cell receptor beta chains from the same sample are listed, as sequenced in a study of blood T cell repertoires in COVID-19 (dated by TCRdb to about 2020). The method behind the library was the immunoSEQ multiplex PCR assay. Not all clones reach the TCRdb copy of this immuneACCESS table, which keeps in-frame sequences only. Checked studies attribute under half of the gap to unresolved V genes and leave the rest unexplained. The sample table shows 90,000 to 120,000 clones, and roughly 80% are seen once. The ten largest clones take up about 5% of the sample. Sequenced: peripheral blood. These receptors were collected from a man in his 60s with acute or convalescent COVID-19.

Comment on this clone: This CDR3 is also generated by other DNA sequences in the sample. The V gene is TRBV29-1, the J gene TRBJ2-7; 7 bases line up with TRBD1. Germline CDR1 and CDR2: SQVTM and ANQGSEA. Trimming cost V 6 bases and J 10 bases; bases outside gene matches: 15. The CDR3 runs to 13 residues. The CDR3 spells CSVDGTGENFQYF. As DNA, the CDR3 is TGCAGCGTGGATGGTACAGGGGAGAACTTTCAGTACTTC.

The gene calls are TRBV6-5 and TRBJ1-1; D unresolved. CDR3 length: 16 amino acids. In germline, CDR1 is MNHEY, CDR2 SVGAGI. The ends were cut back, 0 bases at V and 1 base at J, with 12 bases in the middle. The CDR3 here is CASSYSATRKNTEAFF. The CDR3 region has the DNA TGTGCCAGCAGTTACTCGGCCACTAGAAAGAACACTGAAGCTTTCTTT.

The CDR3 nucleotides are TGTGCCAGTAGTATTAACAGGGAGTATGAAGCTTTCTTT. Translation: CASSINREYEAFF. The J gene is TRBJ1-1, the V gene TRBV19; D is perhaps TRBD1 (6 bases). Trimming took off 3 bases at V and 7 bases at J, with 12 bases between the two ends. The CDR3 has 13 residues. Germline CDR1 reads LNHDA; CDR2 reads SQIVND (reference sequence).

The CDR3 region has the DNA TGTGCCAGCAGCGCGGACAGGGCGAACACTGAAGCTTTCTTT. Protein: CASSADRANTEAFF. This chain links TRBV7-2 with TRBJ1-1, with TRBD1 matching over 8 bases. The germline gives CDR1 SGHTA, CDR2 FQGNSA. This CDR3 region has 14 residues. Unmatched junction bases numbered 3, after V lost 5 bases and J lost 1 base. Drawing the rest from reference TRBV7-2 and TRBJ1-1, the complete variable domain is GAGVSQSPSNKVTEKGKDVELRCDPISGHTALYWYRQSLGQGLEFLIYFQGNSAPDKSGLPSDRFSAERTGGSVSTLTIQRTQQEDSAVYLCASSADRANTEAFFGQGTRLTVV.

V and J are TRBV6-5 and TRBJ2-5, with 7 bases fitting TRBD1. CDR3 length: 13 residues. J was trimmed by 4 bases and V by 5 bases; bases with no gene match: 4. Per the germline V gene, CDR1 is MNHEY and CDR2 is SVGAGI. CDR3 sequence: CASSTTGRETQYF. In nucleotides, the CDR3 is TGTGCCAGCAGTACGACAGGGCGAGAGACCCAGTACTTC.

The CDR3 DNA reads TGTGCCAGCCGGAGGACAGGGGGGGCTGAAGCTTTCTTT. Translation: CASRRTGGAEAFF. The rearrangement joins TRBV6-5 to TRBJ1-1; TRBD1 aligns across 10 bases. J was trimmed by 6 bases and V by 8 bases; bases with no gene match: 6. Germline V CDR1 and CDR2: MNHEY, SVGAGI. The CDR3 has 13 amino acids.

The chain combines TRBV7-6 with TRBJ2-1; 7 positions match TRBD2. CDR1 is SGHVS, CDR2 FNYEAQ, per germline. The CDR3 loop spans 17 amino acids. J gave up 4 bases and V 1 base, and 10 bases lay outside the gene matches. CDR3 loop: CASSLVRGAGVYNEQFF. As DNA, the CDR3 is TGTGCCAGCAGCTTAGTGCGAGGGGCGGGAGTTTACAATGAGCAGTTCTTC.

This clone was seen once. The rearrangement joins TRBV11-3 to TRBJ2-3; a weak D match, TRBD2 (5 bases). V dropped 3 bases and J dropped 0 bases, with 10 bases sitting between them. The CDR3 sequence is 15 residues long. Germline lookup yields CDR1 SGHNT and CDR2 YENEEA. The CDR3, as DNA: TGTGCCAGCAGCTTCGGCGGACTCAGCACAGATACGCAGTATTTT. This sequence encodes CASSFGGLSTDTQYF. Combining the CDR3 with reference TRBV11-3 and TRBJ2-3 gives the whole variable domain EAGVVQSPRYKIIEKKQPVAFWCNPISGHNTLYWYLQNLGQGPELLIRYENEEAVDDSQLPKDRFSAERLKGVDSTLKIQPAELGDSAVYLCASSFGGLSTDTQYFGPGTRLTVL.

The rearrangement uses TRBV12-3 or TRBV12-4 and TRBJ1-5; D is unresolved. V lost 6 bases and J lost 3, with 9 bases in between. This CDR3 has 13 residues. In DNA form, the CDR3 reads TGTGCCAGCAGCGTCGCAGTCAATCAGCCCCAGCATTTT. Its protein is CASSVAVNQPQHF.

V usage is TRBV12-5 and J usage is TRBJ1-6, with D perhaps matching TRBD1 (5 bases). This CDR3 has 16 residues. The V gene's germline CDR1 is LGHNT and CDR2 FRNRAP. The germline V and J ends were trimmed by 6 bases and 6 bases, with 18 bases remaining between them. CDR3: CASGAQVNLGNSPLHF. CDR3 nucleotide sequence: TGTGCTAGTGGGGCACAGGTAAATCTTGGTAATTCACCCCTCCACTTT.

V usage is TRBV7-8 and J usage is TRBJ1-2, with unresolved D. Between the trimmed V and J ends, which lost 1 base and 5 bases, there was a span of 11 bases. This CDR3 has 14 residues. The germline V gene encodes CDR1 SGHVS and CDR2 FQNEAQ. The CDR3 spells CASSLEARGYGYTF. CDR3 bases: TGTGCCAGCAGCTTAGAGGCCAGAGGGTATGGCTACACCTTC.

The rearrangement uses TRBV19 and TRBJ2-1; 7 bases fit TRBD2. V lost 2 bases and J lost 5; bases outside the gene matches: 9. The CDR3 has 16 residues. Germline V CDR1 and CDR2: LNHDA, SQIVND (reference sequence). CDR3 sequence (DNA): TGTGCCAGTAGTATAATGGCTAGCGGAAGGAACAATGAGCAGTTCTTC. Protein: CASSIMASGRNNEQFF.

This clone was found many times. The chain links TRBV29-1 to TRBJ2-5; weak D call: TRBD1 (6 bases). The CDR3 has 15 amino acids. The germline gives CDR1 SQVTM, CDR2 ANQGSEA. V lost 5 bases and J lost 5, with 21 bases in between. The CDR3 bases are TGCAGCGTTTTACCCCTACAGGGCCCTCAGGAGACCCAGTACTTC. This gives the protein CSVLPLQGPQETQYF.

The chain uses TRBV10-1 and TRBJ2-7; possible D gene TRBD1, 6 bases. This CDR3 has 12 amino acids. Trimming left V 10 bases short and J 2 bases short, with 12 bases between. The V gene's germline CDR1 is WNHNN and CDR2 SYGVQD (reference sequence). This CDR3 reads CANTRDTYEQYF. CDR3 in DNA: TGCGCCAACACCCGGGACACCTACGAGCAGTACTTC.

Only a few counts were recorded for this clone. The gene calls are TRBV6-5 and TRBJ1-1; D possibly corresponds to TRBD1 (5 bases). The CDR3 is made up of 14 amino acids. Germline assignment: CDR1 MNHEY and CDR2 SVGAGI. V lost 8 bases, J lost 4 bases, and 17 bases lay in between. CDR3 bases: TGTGCCAGCGGCAGGTGGGGCGCGAGCACTGAAGCTTTCTTT. The encoded protein is CASGRWGASTEAFF.

Only a few counts were recorded for this clone. The chain uses TRBV7-3 and TRBJ2-1; D unresolved. Germline lookup yields CDR1 SGHTA and CDR2 FQGTGA. V lost 0 bases and J lost 5, with 8 bases in between. This CDR3 has 14 residues. The CDR3 DNA is TGTGCCAGCAGCTTAACACAGACCCACAATGAGCAGTTCTTC. The encoded protein is CASSLTQTHNEQFF.

This clone has more than one count but fewer than ten. The genes are TRBV6-5 and TRBJ1-2; D unclear. Germline assignment: CDR1 MNHEY and CDR2 SVGAGI. V was clipped by 5 bases and J by 2 bases, with 12 bases between them. CDR3 length: 14 amino acids. The CDR3 coding sequence is TGTGCCAGCAGTCTAGACCTGGCCAACTATGGCTACACCTTC. Its protein is CASSLDLANYGYTF.

This clone was seen only once. The chain combines TRBV7-8 with TRBJ2-1, with D perhaps assigned TRBD1 or TRBD2 (6 bases each). The CDR3 consists of 12 residues. V lost 5 bases, J lost 9 bases, and 11 bases lay in between. Germline V gene sequence: CDR1 SGHVS, CDR2 FQNEAQ. CDR3 region: CASSVGGGEQFF. In nucleotides, the CDR3 is TGTGCCAGCAGCGTAGGGGGAGGTGAGCAGTTCTTC. Supplemented by reference TRBV7-8 and TRBJ2-1, the full variable domain reads GAGVSQSPRYKVAKRGQDVALRCDPISGHVSLFWYQQALGQGPEFLTYFQNEAQLDKSGLPSDRFFAERPEGSVSTLKIQRTQQEDSAVYLCASSVGGGEQFFGPGTRLTVL.

CDR3 protein: CASSLFSGGASTGELFF. CDR3 DNA sequence: TGTGCCAGCAGCTTGTTTAGCGGGGGGGCCTCTACCGGGGAGCTGTTTTTT. The chain is built from TRBV11-3 and TRBJ2-2, with 11 bases matching TRBD2. The length of the CDR3 is 17 residues. The J segment lost 5 bases and the V segment lost 3 bases, leaving 8 bases of the junction unmatched. The germline CDR1 and CDR2 sequences are SGHNT and YENEEA.

The rearrangement joins TRBV12-3 or TRBV12-4 to TRBJ1-1; D is ambiguous. The CDR3 consists of 12 residues. V was trimmed by 3 bases and J by 7 bases, leaving 9 bases between them. Here the CDR3 reads CASSFVSYEAFF. The DNA for the CDR3 is TGTGCCAGCAGTTTTGTCTCCTATGAAGCTTTCTTT.

The chain combines TRBV28 with TRBJ2-1; tentatively, D is TRBD1 (6 bases). Germline values: CDR1 MDHEN, CDR2 SYDVKM. The CDR3 totals 15 residues. With 7 bases removed from V and 3 bases from J, the gap between germline ends came to 16 bases. The CDR3 loop is CASTIQGHIYNEQFF. The CDR3 DNA sequence: TGTGCCAGCACTATACAGGGCCACATCTACAATGAGCAGTTCTTC.

This chain connects TRBV5-4 to TRBJ2-1; 9 bases match TRBD1. There are 15 residues in the CDR3. J was trimmed by 4 bases and V by 2 bases; bases with no gene match: 4. Germline CDR1 is SGHNT and CDR2 is YYREEE (reference sequence). The CDR3 region is CASSFGQGRYNEQFF. The CDR3 DNA reads TGTGCCAGCAGCTTCGGACAGGGGAGGTACAATGAGCAGTTCTTC.

J is TRBJ1-1 and V is TRBV6-5; weak D call: TRBD1 (5 bases). Germline lookup yields CDR1 MNHEY and CDR2 SVGAGI. The CDR3 sequence is 12 residues long. V lost 7 bases to trimming and J lost 1 base, with 7 bases between them. CDR3 region: CASKGQNTEAFF. The CDR3 DNA reads as TGTGCCAGCAAAGGACAGAACACTGAAGCTTTCTTT.

The chain uses TRBV7-8 and TRBJ2-6; 8 nucleotides agree with TRBD2. CDR3 length equals 17 residues. After removal of 7 bases from V and 0 bases from J, the junction contained 8 bases not matched to a gene. The germline gives CDR1 SGHVS, CDR2 FQNEAQ. Written as DNA, the CDR3 is TGTGCCAGCACCCTTACGGGGGGGACCTCTGGGGCCAACGTCCTGACTTTC. Protein sequence: CASTLTGGTSGANVLTF. Full variable domain (outside the CDR3, taken from reference TRBV7-8 and TRBJ2-6): GAGVSQSPRYKVAKRGQDVALRCDPISGHVSLFWYQQALGQGPEFLTYFQNEAQLDKSGLPSDRFFAERPEGSVSTLKIQRTQQEDSAVYLCASTLTGGTSGANVLTFGAGSRLTVL.

The chain employs TRBV7-2 and TRBJ1-3; D is undetermined. The CDR3 totals 15 residues. From germline, CDR1 is SGHTA and CDR2 FQGNSA. Trimming removed 1 base at V and 3 bases at J, with 10 bases between. The CDR3 is CASSLGTTGGNTIYF. The CDR3 DNA reads TGTGCCAGCAGCTTAGGCACTACCGGTGGAAACACCATATATTTT.